The 30 T cell receptor beta chains below come from one sample, sequenced in a study of Graves' ophthalmopathy and Graves' hyperthyroidism. Investigators amplified TCR beta CDR3 regions from RNA transcripts. HTBI-primed first-round RT-PCR preceded second-round multiplex PCR. Using its own MiXCR run on the multiplex PCR reads, TCRdb lists one record per CDR3 protein. The repertoire includes about half a million distinct CDR3 sequences, under 15% of them detected once, and over 8% sits in the top ten. Sequenced: blood. Receptors were obtained from a woman between 25 and 40 years old with Graves' ophthalmopathy.

There are many counts of this clonotype. The rearrangement uses TRBV19 and TRBJ1-1; no firm D call. CDR1 is LNHDA, CDR2 SQIVND, per germline (reference sequence). This CDR3 is built from 13 residues. The V and J ends lost 0 bases and 5 bases respectively, with 7 bases between them. The chain's CDR3 is CASSIDLGTEAFF. CDR3 nucleotides: TGTGCCAGTAGTATAGATCTTGGAACTGAAGCTTTCTTT.

This clonotype was counted many times. The chain is built from TRBV27 and TRBJ2-5; no clear D. Trimming shortened V by 0 bases and J by 4 bases, and 6 bases separated the two germline ends. The length of the CDR3 is 13 residues. Germline lookup yields CDR1 MNHEY and CDR2 SMNVEV (reference sequence). The CDR3 loop is CASSLSDGETQYF. Written as DNA, the CDR3 is TGTGCCAGCAGTTTATCCGACGGAGAGACCCAGTACTTC.

The CDR3 loop is CASRATSGSPDTQYF. The CDR3 bases are TGTGCCAGCAGAGCGACTAGCGGGAGCCCAGATACGCAGTATTTT. The chain recombines TRBV6-1 with TRBJ2-3; 12 nucleotides align to TRBD2. Germline V CDR1 and CDR2: MNHNS, SASEGT. The CDR3 loop spans 15 amino acids. The V and J ends lost 6 bases and 4 bases, in that order; junction bases with no gene match: 5.

Comment on this clonotype: This sequence may be a read error, since a much larger clone differs from it by one base. The missing conserved phenylalanine or tryptophan at the end of this CDR3 makes a read error likely. V usage is TRBV12-5 and J usage is TRBJ1-2; 8 positions agree with TRBD1. With 6 bases clipped from V and 5 bases from J, the junction kept 8 bases outside the gene matches. CDR1 LGHNT and CDR2 FRNRAP come from the germline V gene. This CDR3 is 14 amino acids long. The CDR3 region has the DNA TGTGCTAGTGGCGCAGGGGGCGTATGGTATGGCTACACCTAC. It encodes CASGAGGVWYGYTY.

At least ten counts were recorded for this clonotype. The chain carries TRBV5-1 and TRBJ1-2; TRBD1 is a possible D gene (5 bases). V was pared by 4 bases and J by 7 bases, with 20 bases between. This CDR3 is built from 15 residues. Germline V gene sequence: CDR1 SGHRS, CDR2 YFSETQ. The CDR3 sequence is CASSVGTGSHGGYTF. As DNA, the CDR3 is TGCGCCAGCAGCGTGGGGACTGGCAGTCATGGTGGCTACACCTTC.

This clonotype was seen many times. One end of the junction fails to match germline, which may point to a read error. This rearrangement joins TRBV6-1 to TRBJ1-1, with unresolved D. This CDR3 is 14 amino acids long. Germline V gene lookup returns CDR1 MNHNS and CDR2 SASEGT. In nucleotides, the CDR3 is TGTGCCAGCAGCCTTAAAACGGTGGGCACTGAGGCTTTCTTT. Its translation: CASSLKTVGTEAFF.

This clonotype has at least ten counts. The rearrangement joins TRBV29-1 to TRBJ1-2; D gene uncertain. The V gene's germline CDR1 is SQVTM and CDR2 ANQGSEA. The length of the CDR3 is 12 residues. With 3 bases removed from V and 8 bases from J, the gap between germline ends came to 13 bases. CDR3 sequence reads: CSVDGTVGGYTF. CDR3 nucleotide sequence: TGCAGCGTTGATGGAACAGTAGGAGGCTACACCTTC.

The sample holds many counts of this clonotype. This chain joins TRBV7-9 and TRBJ1-2; D gene uncertain. The CDR3 covers 13 residues. V was cut by 4 bases and J by 5 bases, with 11 bases left in between. Germline V gives CDR1 SEHNR, CDR2 FQNEAQ (reference sequence). CDR3 protein: CASSSLGWYGYTF. The CDR3 DNA reads as TGTGCCAGCAGCTCGCTGGGGTGGTATGGCTACACCTTC.

This clonotype was seen repeatedly, ten times or more. V is TRBV19 and J is TRBJ2-7; TRBD2 matches at 8 bases. The V gene end was trimmed by 6 bases and the J gene end by 1 base; junction bases not matched to a gene: 5. Germline V lookup: CDR1 LNHDA, CDR2 SQIVND (reference sequence). The length of the CDR3 is 14 residues. CDR3 nucleotides: TGTGCCAGTAGCATGAGCGGGGGTTCCTACGAGCAGTACTTC. Encoded protein: CASSMSGGSYEQYF.

The chain combines TRBV9 with TRBJ1-2; tentative D call: TRBD1 (6 bases). Per the germline V gene, CDR1 is SGDLS and CDR2 is YYNGEE. Trimming cost V 3 bases and J 2 bases, with 14 bases left between them. The CDR3 has 15 residues. The CDR3 here is CASSATGTLNYGYTF. DNA of the CDR3: TGTGCCAGCAGCGCGACAGGAACCCTAAACTATGGCTACACCTTC. The full variable domain, with the rest looked up from reference TRBV9 and TRBJ1-2, is DSGVTQTPKHLITATGQRVTLRCSPRSGDLSVYWYQQSLDQGLQFLIQYYNGEERAKGNILERFSAQQFPDLHSELNLSSLELGDSALYFCASSATGTLNYGYTFGSGTRLTVV.

This clonotype has a count of ten or more. The chain links TRBV6-1 to TRBJ2-7; perhaps TRBD2 as D (5 bases). The germline V gene encodes CDR1 MNHNS and CDR2 SASEGT. Trimming took 7 bases from V and 3 from J, leaving 7 bases between them. This CDR3 is built from 11 residues. The CDR3 DNA is TGTGCCAGCATTGCGGGCTACGAGCAGTACTTC. This encodes CASIAGYEQYF.

This clonotype showed up many times. V gene TRBV12-3 or TRBV12-4 combines with J gene TRBJ1-5; the match to TRBD1 covers 7 bases. CDR3 length: 14 residues. The J segment lost 7 bases and the V segment lost 8 bases, leaving 11 bases of the junction unmatched. The DNA of the CDR3 is TGTGCCAGCCGATGGGGCACAGGGGACCAGCCCCAGCATTTT. Translated: CASRWGTGDQPQHF.

This clonotype was observed many times. This chain connects TRBV12-5 to TRBJ2-2; D gene uncertain. Germline CDR1 reads LGHNT; CDR2 reads FRNRAP. The CDR3 runs to 13 residues. Trimming pared 6 bases from V and 2 bases from J, leaving 7 bases between. The DNA for the CDR3 is TGTGCTAGTGGAGTCAGTAACACCGGGGAGCTGTTTTTT. Its protein is CASGVSNTGELFF.

This clonotype was seen at least ten times. The chain has TRBV20-1 and TRBJ2-7; TRBD1 matches at 8 bases. Germline CDR1 reads DFQATT; CDR2 reads SNEGSKA (reference sequence). The CDR3 loop spans 13 amino acids. J lost 6 bases, V lost 4 bases, and 8 bases had no gene match. The CDR3 DNA reads TGCAGTGCTATCAGGGGGCGCGAGGCCGAGCAGTACTTC. This translates into CSAIRGREAEQYF.

Ten or more counts support this clonotype. The rearrangement uses TRBV12-3 or TRBV12-4 and TRBJ1-1; D gene ambiguous. The length of the CDR3 is 11 residues. The germline V and J ends were trimmed by 6 bases and 8 bases, with 10 bases remaining between them. As DNA, the CDR3 is TGTGCCAGCAGGCGGGAGAGAGAAGCTTTCTTT. It is translated as CASRREREAFF.

This clonotype was counted many times. The chain combines TRBV11-1 with TRBJ1-1; D gene uncertain. This CDR3 contains 13 residues. The germline V and J ends were trimmed by 4 bases and 8 bases, with 14 bases remaining between them. Germline V CDR1 and CDR2: SGHAT, FQDESV (reference sequence). This chain's CDR3 is CASSSGFTTEAFF. The CDR3 DNA reads TGTGCCAGCAGCTCGGGGTTTACTACGGAAGCTTTCTTT.

To note about this clonotype: This could be a read error, since a much larger clone is one nucleotide away. The chain links TRBV30 to TRBJ2-5; the D gene could be TRBD1 or TRBD2 (6 bases each). Germline V CDR1 and CDR2: GTSNPN, SVGIG (reference sequence). The CDR3 totals 13 residues. DNA of the CDR3: TGTGCCTGGAAAGGTGGGGGGCGTGAGACCCGGTACTTC. This gives the protein CAWKGGGRETRYF.

This chain connects TRBV5-1 to TRBJ1-1; D might be TRBD1 (5 bases). The V end was cut by 0 bases, the J end by 0 bases, with 12 bases between. This CDR3 contains 16 residues. CDR1 and CDR2 from the germline V gene are SGHRS and YFSETQ. CDR3 bases: TGCGCCAGCAGCTTGGCGGTCGGGGGATTGAACACTGAAGCTTTCTTT. Residues: CASSLAVGGLNTEAFF.

This chain links TRBV5-1 with TRBJ2-5; tentative D call: TRBD1 (6 bases). V dropped 1 base and J dropped 1 base, with 11 bases sitting between them. This CDR3 has 15 amino acids. From germline, CDR1 is SGHRS and CDR2 YFSETQ. The CDR3 DNA reads as TGCGCCAGCAGCTTGCAGGGGATGGCCCAAGAGACCCAGTACTTC. This sequence encodes CASSLQGMAQETQYF. The full variable domain, completed using reference TRBV5-1 and TRBJ2-5, is KAGVTQTPRYLIKTRGQQVTLSCSPISGHRSVSWYQQTPGQGLQFLFEYFSETQRNKGNFPGRFSGRQFSNSRSEMNVSTLELGDSALYLCASSLQGMAQETQYFGPGTRLLVL.

This clonotype was observed at least ten times. The V gene is TRBV30, the J gene TRBJ2-5; 9 bases agree with TRBD2. The CDR3 loop spans 14 amino acids. With V trimmed by 5 bases and J by 0 bases, 4 bases remained unmatched. Germline V CDR1 and CDR2: GTSNPN, SVGIG (reference sequence). The CDR3 reads CAWLTSGHQETQYF. Written as DNA, the CDR3 is TGTGCCTGGTTGACTAGCGGTCACCAAGAGACCCAGTACTTC.

The chain combines TRBV12-3 or TRBV12-4 with TRBJ1-6; 7 nucleotides agree with TRBD1. V lost 5 bases and J lost 8; bases outside the gene matches: 12. The CDR3 sequence is 16 residues long. CDR3 sequence: CASSAIYRQGYSPLHF. Written as DNA, the CDR3 is TGTGCCAGCAGTGCCATTTACCGACAGGGATATTCACCCCTCCACTTT.

At least ten counts were recorded for this clonotype. The chain uses TRBV3-1 and TRBJ1-5, with TRBD1 as a possible D gene (5 bases). This CDR3 comprises 12 residues. The germline V and J ends were trimmed by 0 bases and 13 bases, with 10 bases remaining between them. Per the germline V gene, CDR1 is LGHDT and CDR2 is YNNKEL (reference sequence). The CDR3 reads CASSQDYGAQHF. The CDR3 DNA is TGTGCCAGCAGCCAAGATTACGGGGCTCAGCATTTT.

This clonotype has ten or more counts. The rearrangement uses TRBV10-3 and TRBJ2-2; perhaps TRBD2 as D (7 bases). In germline, CDR1 is ENHRY, CDR2 SYGVKD. The CDR3 extends over 15 amino acids. Trimming removed 6 bases from V and 4 bases from J, with 15 bases in between. The CDR3 DNA follows: TGTGCCATCAGACTCGGGGGGCGCAGCACCGGGGAGCTGTTTTTT. This encodes CAIRLGGRSTGELFF.

This clonotype was recorded at least ten times. This may be a read error, as it is one base from a much larger clone. This chain joins TRBV27 and TRBJ1-6; TRBD1 agrees at 7 bases. This CDR3 region has 14 residues. CDR1 is MNHEY and CDR2 is SMNVEV in the germline V gene (reference sequence). With V trimmed by 3 bases and J by 5 bases, 1 base remained unmatched. CDR3 coding DNA: TGTGCCAGCAGTTTCGGGACAGATAATTCACCCCTCCACTTT. Amino acids: CASSFGTDNSPLHF.

This clonotype was counted ten times or more. The chain carries TRBV30 and TRBJ2-7; no clear D. This CDR3 is 11 amino acids long. Germline CDR1 is GTSNPN and CDR2 is SVGIG (reference sequence). Deletions cut 0 bases from V and 4 bases from J, with 4 bases between. CDR3 loop: CAWSVLYEQYF. As DNA, the CDR3 is TGTGCCTGGAGTGTACTATACGAGCAGTACTTC.

In this sample, this clonotype turned up many times. V is TRBV5-1 and J is TRBJ1-1; D uncertain. Germline CDR1 SGHRS, CDR2 YFSETQ. The CDR3 consists of 16 residues. The ends were cut back, 6 bases at V and 1 base at J, with 19 bases in the middle. The CDR3 here is CASNLGRAAPNTEAFF. The CDR3 bases are TGCGCCAGCAACCTAGGACGGGCGGCCCCGAACACTGAAGCTTTCTTT. Looking up the rest from reference TRBV5-1 and TRBJ1-1 gives the full variable domain: KAGVTQTPRYLIKTRGQQVTLSCSPISGHRSVSWYQQTPGQGLQFLFEYFSETQRNKGNFPGRFSGRQFSNSRSEMNVSTLELGDSALYLCASNLGRAAPNTEAFFGQGTRLTVV.

Points on this clonotype: A junction boundary mismatches the germline segment, possibly from a read error. The rearrangement joins TRBV30 to TRBJ1-6, with D unresolved. CDR3 size: 13 residues. The germline CDR1 and CDR2 sequences are GTSNPN and SVGIG (reference sequence). The CDR3 reads CAGEPQTNSHLHF. In DNA, the CDR3 is TGTGCCGGGGAGCCTCAAACTAATTCACACCTCCACTTT.

A few counts support this clonotype. The genes are TRBV6-5 and TRBJ2-5, with D possibly matching TRBD1 (6 bases). The V end was cut by 2 bases, the J end by 1 base, with 20 bases between. Germline V lookup: CDR1 MNHEY, CDR2 SVGAGI. The CDR3 loop spans 18 amino acids. DNA for the CDR3: TGTGCCAGCAGTTACGCTCTCCCGAGAGGGGGTGGCCAAGAGACCCAGTACTTC. Protein product: CASSYALPRGGGQETQYF.

This clonotype was observed a handful of times. CDR3 bases: TGTGCCAGCAGCCACTATACACCGAACACTGAAGCTTTCTTT. Protein: CASSHYTPNTEAFF. The chain has TRBV3-1 and TRBJ1-1; unclear D gene. Trimming stripped 3 bases from V and 1 base from J, with 9 bases between. This CDR3 has 14 residues. Looked up from germline, CDR1 is LGHDT and CDR2 is YNNKEL (reference sequence).

The CDR3 DNA reads TGCAGTGCTAGGGGTGCGGGAGGGCCTGAGACCCAGTACTTC. This sequence encodes CSARGAGGPETQYF. The rearrangement uses TRBV20-1 and TRBJ2-5, with TRBD2 identical over 9 bases. The J segment lost 5 bases and the V segment lost 3 bases, leaving 7 bases of the junction unmatched. Germline CDR1 DFQATT, CDR2 SNEGSKA (reference sequence). This CDR3 spans 14 amino acids.